These T cell receptor beta chains were read from a single sample in a study of T cell repertoires in cytomegalovirus infection. TCRdb analysed the reads with MiXCR anew, one entry per CDR3 protein. Of some 600,000 distinct CDR3 sequences in the sample, around 24% were seen once. Specimen: CD8+ T cells from PBMCs. The receptor set was obtained from a human donor in good health (CMV status not recorded). Some clones in this sample may be carry-over from other donors' samples. CDR3s include the opening cysteine and the closing phenylalanine or tryptophan. Size tells how often a clone was seen (once, few, many) or the class of an expanded clone, and some rows leave it out.

clone size	V gene	J gene	CDR3 protein
many	TRBV6-6	TRBJ2-2	CASSPGGPGELFF
many	TRBV7-9	TRBJ2-7	CASSPTGATYEQYF
-	TRBV12-3/TRBV12-4	TRBJ2-3	CASISATGTRADTQYF
few	TRBV12-5	TRBJ2-7	CASGFGGRAYEQYF
-	TRBV28	TRBJ1-2	CASSLPGELGGYTF
-	TRBV29-1	TRBJ2-1	CSVEPLPYNEQFF
many	TRBV7-2	TRBJ2-3	CASDTQYF
many	TRBV7-2	TRBJ1-1	CASSLKGPGTEAFF
-	TRBV11-3	TRBJ2-1	CASSPRDSANEQFF
-	TRBV5-1	TRBJ2-3	CTSSFGTLTDTQYF
-	TRBV7-9	TRBJ1-2	CASSSPLGGYTF
few	TRBV10-3	TRBJ2-2	CAISDQTSGGITGELFF
-	TRBV29-1	TRBJ1-2	CSVRLQGNYGYTF
-	TRBV2	TRBJ2-3	CASSDPGTDTDTQYF
-	TRBV3-1	TRBJ2-5	CASSQEPAHQETQYF
many	TRBV7-2	TRBJ2-2	CASSLALLLGQGNTGELFF
-	TRBV4-1	TRBJ2-2	CASSSRTVGELFF
few	TRBV6-2/TRBV6-3	TRBJ2-1	CASSLTAKYNEQFF
-	TRBV14	TRBJ1-5	CASSQERAGRQPQHF
few	TRBV5-6	TRBJ2-7	CASSLRPHTYEQYF
-	TRBV20-1	TRBJ2-3	CSVEEGVAGRTVRTDTQYF
few	TRBV6-2/TRBV6-3	TRBJ2-3	CASSRLAGFTDTQYF
few	TRBV2	TRBJ1-4	CASSHPATTGFIEKLFF
few	TRBV2	TRBJ2-1	CATDRLPREQFF
-	TRBV4-1	TRBJ2-5	CASSRTSGLAETQYF
few	TRBV15	TRBJ1-5	CATWEGGQPQHF
-	TRBV2	TRBJ1-4	CASSEAARVREKLFF
few	TRBV4-1	TRBJ1-2	CASSPIWTNAPYGYTF
-	TRBV12-5	TRBJ1-2	CASAGGGWGHYGYTF
-	TRBV20-1	TRBJ2-1	CSARDLGAGGPYNEQFF
many	TRBV7-8	TRBJ2-2	CASRGPQQVTGELFF
few	TRBV20-1	TRBJ2-7	CSARELAGARGEQYF
many	TRBV7-3	TRBJ1-1	CASSMTGPNTEAFF
-	TRBV29-1	TRBJ2-1	CSVEMQLAGGDEQFF
-	TRBV5-5	TRBJ1-1	CASSLLQGFSEAFF
-	TRBV19	TRBJ1-5	CASSIVNQSNQPQHF
-	TRBV4-1	TRBJ2-3	CASSQEAGVYTDTQYF